The clone carrying this T cell receptor (beta chain) was observed once. What it recognizes is unknown. CDR3 size: 12 residues. Trimming left V 7 bases short and J 3 bases short, with 9 bases between. Germline V gives CDR1 MNHEY, CDR2 SMNVEV (reference sequence). The sample's time point: 2014-2015 season, 7 days after vaccination. Donors were community-dwelling with no influenza vaccine in the prior 6 months. These data originate in a study of follicular helper T cells after annual influenza vaccination. Study-wide findings and caveats: The much larger non-cTfh compartments may have been undersampled.

Profiled with immunoSEQ multiplex PCR; TCRdb holds only in-frame clones, not every one. Here the sample spans 8,000 to 10,000 clones, roughly 80% being singletons. The sample was CXCR5- memory CD4+ T cells sorted from blood, taken 7 days after influenza vaccination. The chain is built from TRBV27 and TRBJ1-1; a possible D gene is TRBD1 (5 bases). The TCR originated in an adult who received the influenza vaccine. CDR3 DNA sequence: TGTGCCAGCACCGACAGATACACTGAAGCTTTCTTT. It encodes CASTDRYTEAFF.